These 28 T cell receptor beta chains were all obtained from the same sample, sequenced in a study of immune evolution from preneoplasia to lung adenocarcinoma. Method: immunoSEQ multiplex PCR; TCRdb's copy keeps in-frame clones and lacks some. The sample has about 8,200 clones, approximately 80% seen once. The specimen was FFPE adjacent normal lung tissue. These receptors originate from a person between 65 and 79 years old with lung adenocarcinoma.

In this sample, this clone turned up a few times. CDR3 residues: CASSFRGGRNTEAFF. The CDR3 nucleotides read TGTGCCAGCAGCTTTCGGGGAGGGAGGAACACTGAAGCTTTCTTT. V is TRBV5-4 and J is TRBJ1-1, with unresolved D. V lost 2 bases to trimming and J lost 1 base, with 12 bases between them. The CDR3 runs to 15 residues. Per germline, CDR1 SGHNT and CDR2 YYREEE (reference sequence).

This chain uses TRBV19 with TRBJ2-1; the match to TRBD1 covers 7 bases. From germline, CDR1 is LNHDA and CDR2 SQIVND (reference sequence). The length of the CDR3 is 14 residues. J lost 2 bases, V lost 7 bases, and 5 bases had no gene match. The CDR3, as DNA: TGTGCCAGTAAACTGACAGGGACCTACAATGAGCAGTTCTTC. It translates to CASKLTGTYNEQFF.

The rearrangement uses TRBV7-3 and TRBJ2-7, with no clear D. The germline gives CDR1 SGHTA, CDR2 FQGTGA. This CDR3 contains 12 residues. Trimming removed 6 bases at V and 4 bases at J, with 10 bases between. The CDR3 region has the DNA TGTGCCAGCAGTCGACGGGCATACGAGCAGTACTTC. This codes for CASSRRAYEQYF. The entire variable domain, with the rest obtained from reference TRBV7-3 and TRBJ2-7, is as follows: GAGVSQTPSNKVTEKGKYVELRCDPISGHTALYWYRQSLGQGPEFLIYFQGTGAADDSGLPNDRFFAVRPEGSVSTLKIQRTERGDSAVYLCASSRRAYEQYFGPGTRLTVT.

This chain uses TRBV30 with TRBJ2-5; 7 bases match TRBD2. The CDR3 has 15 amino acids. V was pared by 0 bases and J by 0 bases, with 4 bases of the junction left unmatched. From germline, CDR1 is GTSNPN and CDR2 SVGIG (reference sequence). In DNA form, the CDR3 reads TGTGCCTGGAGTGTGGTGGGGGGGTACCAAGAGACCCAGTACTTC. Residues: CAWSVVGGYQETQYF.

The rearrangement uses TRBV6-1 and TRBJ2-3, with 7 bases lining up with TRBD2. V lost 4 bases to trimming and J lost 2 bases; unmatched junction nucleotides: 12. Germline CDR1 is MNHNS and CDR2 is SASEGT. This CDR3 region has 17 residues. The CDR3 reads CASSVSGRGTHTDTQYF. In DNA, the CDR3 is TGTGCCAGCAGTGTCTCCGGGCGGGGGACCCACACAGATACGCAGTATTTT.

The rearrangement uses TRBV30 and TRBJ1-5; D call uncertain. Deletions cut 0 bases from V and 7 bases from J, with 10 bases between. Looked up from germline, CDR1 is GTSNPN and CDR2 is SVGIG (reference sequence). This CDR3 is 13 amino acids long. The CDR3 spells CAWSVAGVQPQHF. CDR3 DNA sequence: TGTGCCTGGAGTGTAGCAGGCGTACAGCCCCAGCATTTT.

V gene TRBV5-4 combines with J gene TRBJ1-2; 7 bases map to TRBD1. Germline V lookup: CDR1 SGHNT, CDR2 YYREEE (reference sequence). The CDR3 is 13 amino acids. V shed 2 bases and J 6 bases; nucleotides not matched to a gene: 4. In DNA form, the CDR3 reads TGTGCCAGCAGCTTTATACAGGGGAATGGCTACACCTTC. This sequence encodes CASSFIQGNGYTF.

This clone was observed a few times. The V and J genes are TRBV4-2 and TRBJ2-3; 7 nucleotides agree with TRBD1. Germline V CDR1 and CDR2: LGHNA, YNFKEQ. This CDR3 region has 16 residues. The J segment lost 4 bases and the V segment lost 0 bases, leaving 7 bases of the junction unmatched. The DNA for the CDR3 is TGTGCCAGCAGCCAAGATCAGGCCCAGGGGGCAGATACGCAGTATTTT. Its translation: CASSQDQAQGADTQYF.

This chain uses TRBV15 with TRBJ1-2, with D possibly being TRBD1 (5 bases). V was clipped by 0 bases and J by 1 base, with 9 bases between them. The CDR3 contains 15 residues. Looked up from germline, CDR1 is LNHNV and CDR2 is YYDKDF (reference sequence). This CDR3 reads CATSREGRVNYGYTF. Written as DNA, the CDR3 is TGTGCCACCAGCAGAGAGGGACGGGTTAACTATGGCTACACCTTC.

The chain carries TRBV5-6 and TRBJ2-1; 10 bases map to TRBD2. In germline, CDR1 is SGHDT, CDR2 YYEEEE. There are 13 residues in the CDR3. V lost 1 base and J lost 10; bases outside the gene matches: 2. The CDR3 bases are TGTGCCAGCAGCTTGACAGCGGGAGGGGAGCAGTTCTTC. Protein sequence: CASSLTAGGEQFF.

The chain is built from TRBV5-6 and TRBJ1-5; the D is unclear. V lost 2 bases and J 0 bases, leaving 6 bases between the germline ends. This CDR3 comprises 14 residues. The germline CDR1 and CDR2 sequences are SGHDT and YYEEEE. The chain's CDR3 is CASSFIGSNQPQHF. The CDR3 DNA reads as TGTGCCAGCAGCTTCATCGGTAGCAATCAGCCCCAGCATTTT.

This sequence joins TRBV28 and TRBJ2-3, with 8 bases matching TRBD2. CDR1 is MDHEN and CDR2 is SYDVKM in the germline V gene. The V gene end was trimmed by 6 bases and the J gene end by 1 base; junction bases not matched to a gene: 9. The CDR3 covers 16 residues. The CDR3 loop is CASSFLLSGGTDTQYF. The DNA for the CDR3 is TGTGCCAGCAGCTTCCTCCTTAGCGGGGGCACAGATACGCAGTATTTT.

The chain couples TRBV11-2 to TRBJ1-3; D remains unclear. CDR3 length: 15 residues. Germline V gene data show CDR1 as SGHAT and CDR2 as FQNNGV. V lost 3 bases, J lost 0 bases, and 9 bases lay in between. The chain's CDR3 is CASSFTQSSGNTIYF. Here the CDR3 DNA reads TGTGCCAGCAGCTTCACCCAGAGCTCTGGAAACACCATATATTTT. The full variable domain, with the rest looked up from reference TRBV11-2 and TRBJ1-3, is EAGVAQSPRYKIIEKRQSVAFWCNPISGHATLYWYQQILGQGPKLLIQFQNNGVVDDSQLPKDRFSAERLKGVDSTLKIQPAKLEDSAVYLCASSFTQSSGNTIYFGEGSWLTVV.

This chain connects TRBV7-8 to TRBJ2-1; either TRBD1 or TRBD2 may supply D (5 bases each). This CDR3 is built from 14 residues. V was trimmed by 5 bases and J by 10 bases, leaving 18 bases between them. Germline CDR1 reads SGHVS; CDR2 reads FQNEAQ. CDR3: CASSPGTALGEQFF. The CDR3 nucleotides are TGTGCCAGCAGCCCCGGGACCGCCCTCGGGGAGCAGTTCTTC.

V usage is TRBV5-4 and J usage is TRBJ2-7, with 13 bases fitting TRBD2. The length of the CDR3 is 15 residues. V lost 4 bases to trimming and J lost 1 base; unmatched junction nucleotides: 2. Germline assignment: CDR1 SGHNT and CDR2 YYREEE (reference sequence). As DNA, the CDR3 is TGTGCCAGCAGCGCGGGACTAGCGGGATCCTACGAGCAGTACTTC. Translation: CASSAGLAGSYEQYF.

V and J are TRBV2 and TRBJ1-6; tentative D call: TRBD1 (6 bases). CDR3 length: 15 residues. The germline CDR1 and CDR2 sequences are SNHLY and FYNNEI. The ends were cut back, 5 bases at V and 9 bases at J, with 17 bases in the middle. CDR3 protein: CASSQGRAIGSPLHF. CDR3 bases: TGTGCCAGCAGTCAGGGGAGGGCCATAGGTTCACCCCTCCACTTT.

The chain joins TRBV28 to TRBJ1-6, with TRBD1 as a possible D gene (5 bases). V was trimmed by 2 bases and J by 8 bases, leaving 10 bases between them. There are 14 residues in the CDR3. CDR1 and CDR2 from the germline V gene are MDHEN and SYDVKM. Written as DNA, the CDR3 is TGTGCCAGCAGTTTAGTGCCAGGGTATTCACCCCTCCACTTT. It encodes CASSLVPGYSPLHF. The full variable domain, its missing parts supplied by reference TRBV28 and TRBJ1-6, is DVKVTQSSRYLVKRTGEKVFLECVQDMDHENMFWYRQDPGLGLRLIYFSYDVKMKEKGDIPEGYSVSREKKERFSLILESASTNQTSMYLCASSLVPGYSPLHFGNGTRLTVT.

This chain joins TRBV16 and TRBJ1-1, with TRBD1 as a possible D gene (5 bases). The CDR3 spans 13 residues. Germline assignment: CDR1 KGHSY and CDR2 FQNENV. V shed 8 bases and J shed 1 base, with 11 bases lying between them. The CDR3 region is CASSHRQNTEAFF. The DNA of the CDR3 is TGTGCCAGCTCCCACAGGCAGAACACTGAAGCTTTCTTT.

This clone showed up just once. The V and J genes are TRBV4-1 and TRBJ2-2, with 8 bases lining up with TRBD2. This CDR3 is built from 16 residues. V dropped 7 bases and J dropped 2; count of bases not matched to a gene: 9. From germline, CDR1 is MGHRA and CDR2 YSYEKL. In DNA form, the CDR3 reads TGCGCCAGCACGGGTGGAACTAGCGGTAACACCGGGGAGCTGTTTTTT. As protein: CASTGGTSGNTGELFF.

The V and J genes are TRBV7-9 and TRBJ1-1; D remains unclear. Trimming stripped 4 bases from V and 7 bases from J, with 10 bases between. This CDR3 is built from 12 residues. Germline values: CDR1 SEHNR, CDR2 FQNEAQ (reference sequence). The CDR3 is CASSSDGHEAFF. CDR3 coding DNA: TGTGCCAGCAGCTCAGACGGTCATGAAGCTTTCTTT.

This rearrangement joins TRBV6-5 to TRBJ1-6, with TRBD1 identical over 7 bases. The CDR3 sequence is 15 residues long. V trimming: 7 bases; J trimming: 5 bases; junction bases outside the gene matches: 8. CDR1 is MNHEY, CDR2 SVGAGI, per germline. CDR3 amino acids: CASNPTGLNNSPLHF. CDR3 bases: TGTGCCAGCAACCCGACAGGGCTAAATAATTCACCCCTCCACTTT.

The chain employs TRBV27 and TRBJ1-4; TRBD1 aligns across 9 bases. The CDR3 length is 15 residues. The trim removed 4 bases at V and 8 bases at J, leaving 8 bases unmatched. Germline CDR1 reads MNHEY; CDR2 reads SMNVEV (reference sequence). The CDR3 DNA reads as TGTGCCAGCAGTTCTCCGGGACAGGGAGACGAAAAACTGTTTTTT. Its translation is CASSSPGQGDEKLFF.

Here the CDR3 reads CASSGRGHNYGYTF. Here the CDR3 DNA reads TGTGCCAGCAGTGGCCGGGGACATAACTATGGCTACACCTTC. V is TRBV25-1 and J is TRBJ1-2, with D maybe TRBD1 (6 bases). Germline loops: CDR1 MGHDK, CDR2 SYGVNS. Trimming pared 4 bases from V and 1 base from J, leaving 10 bases between. The CDR3 has 14 amino acids.

V is TRBV18 and J is TRBJ2-7; TRBD1 matches at 8 bases. CDR3 length: 14 residues. Germline V lookup: CDR1 KGHSH, CDR2 LQKENI. Unmatched junction bases numbered 5, after V lost 2 bases and J lost 5 bases. This chain's CDR3 is CASSPGIQGDEQYF. Here the CDR3 DNA reads TGTGCCAGCTCACCAGGGATACAGGGGGACGAGCAGTACTTC.

This clone appeared a few times. The chain has TRBV10-3 and TRBJ1-5; D remains unclear. Germline loops: CDR1 ENHRY, CDR2 SYGVKD. The germline V and J ends were trimmed by 2 bases and 0 bases, with 11 bases remaining between them. The CDR3 extends over 16 amino acids. The CDR3 sequence: CAISEVLRNSNQPQHF. The CDR3 nucleotides are TGTGCCATCAGTGAGGTACTAAGGAATAGCAATCAGCCCCAGCATTTT.

This clone rates as large. The genes are TRBV28 and TRBJ2-4; 7 bases align to TRBD1. CDR1 is MDHEN, CDR2 SYDVKM, per germline. The ends lost 6 bases at V and 6 bases at J; junction bases unmatched: 5. CDR3 length: 13 residues. In DNA, the CDR3 is TGTGCCAGCAGCCGCGCAGGGGGAAACATTCAGTACTTC. Translated, it gives CASSRAGGNIQYF.

This clone was detected only once. The chain is built from TRBV18 and TRBJ2-3, with D perhaps TRBD2 (5 bases). The CDR3 totals 14 residues. Trimming stripped 0 bases from V and 5 bases from J, with 9 bases between. The germline CDR1 and CDR2 sequences are KGHSH and LQKENI. The chain's CDR3 is CASSPPGVKDTQYF. The CDR3 region has the DNA TGTGCCAGCTCACCACCGGGAGTCAAAGATACGCAGTATTTT.

A single count supports this clone. The chain has TRBV28 and TRBJ1-4; D remains unclear. Looked up from germline, CDR1 is MDHEN and CDR2 is SYDVKM. This CDR3 is built from 12 residues. V dropped 4 bases and J dropped 7 bases, with 7 bases sitting between them. The DNA of the CDR3 is TGTGCCAGCAGTTCGGGCGGTGAAAAACTGTTTTTT. Its translation is CASSSGGEKLFF.